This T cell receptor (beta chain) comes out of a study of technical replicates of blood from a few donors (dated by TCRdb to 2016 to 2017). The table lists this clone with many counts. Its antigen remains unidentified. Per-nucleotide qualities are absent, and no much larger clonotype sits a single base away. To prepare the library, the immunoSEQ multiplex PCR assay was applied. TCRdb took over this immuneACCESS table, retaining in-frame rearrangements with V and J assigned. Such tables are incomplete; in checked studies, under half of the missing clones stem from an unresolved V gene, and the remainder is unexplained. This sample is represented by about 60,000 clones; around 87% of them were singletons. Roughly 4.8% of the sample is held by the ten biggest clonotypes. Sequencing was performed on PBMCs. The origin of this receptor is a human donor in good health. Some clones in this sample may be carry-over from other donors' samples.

The CDR3 region has the sequence CASSPWSLAGDLTDTQYF. The nucleotides are TGTGCCAGCAGCCCTTGGAGTCTAGCGGGAGATCTCACAGATACGCAGTATTTT. The sequence joins TRBV27 to TRBJ2-3, and TRBD2 aligns with 10 junction nucleotides. CDR1 MNHEY and CDR2 SMNVEV were looked up in the germline V gene (reference sequence). From cysteine to phenylalanine, the CDR3 is 18 amino acids long. The DNA shown is the 54-base CDR3, in frame from base 1. V is trimmed back by 6 bases and J by 2 bases, and the junction contains 14 bases that no gene match accounts for.